The TCR beta chain described here comes from a study of blood T cell repertoires in COVID-19. The V and J ends lost 4 bases and 4 bases, in that order; junction bases with no gene match: 7. The CDR3 contains 15 residues. From germline, CDR1 is MDHEN and CDR2 SYDVKM. Clones were sequenced by immunoSEQ multiplex PCR, and TCRdb holds only the in-frame ones, with some missing. The sample has tens of thousands of clones, 84% seen once. Material: peripheral blood. This chain connects TRBV28 to TRBJ1-3; the match to TRBD1 covers 7 bases. The sequence came from a human donor in a cohort sampled during active COVID-19. The CDR3 DNA is TGTGCCAGCAGTTCAAGACAGGGATTAGGAAACACCATATATTTT. Encoded protein: CASSSRQGLGNTIYF.